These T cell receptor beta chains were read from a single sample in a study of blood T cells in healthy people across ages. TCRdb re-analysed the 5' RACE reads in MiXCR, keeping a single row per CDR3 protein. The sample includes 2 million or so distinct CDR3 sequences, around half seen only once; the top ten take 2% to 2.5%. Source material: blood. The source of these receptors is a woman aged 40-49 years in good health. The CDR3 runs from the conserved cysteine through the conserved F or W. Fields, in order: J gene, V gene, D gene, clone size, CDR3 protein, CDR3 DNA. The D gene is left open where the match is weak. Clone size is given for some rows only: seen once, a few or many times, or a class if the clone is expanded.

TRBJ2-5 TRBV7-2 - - CASSLVPAGETQYF TGTGCCAGCAGCTTAGTTCCGGCCGGGGAGACCCAGTACTTC
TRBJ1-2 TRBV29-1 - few CSARGENYGYTF TGCAGCGCCCGAGGGGAGAACTATGGCTACACCTTC
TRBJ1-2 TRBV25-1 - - CASRLANYGYTF TGTGCCAGCAGACTCGCTAACTATGGCTACACCTTC
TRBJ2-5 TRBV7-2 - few CASSKGDLYQETQYF TGTGCCAGCAGCAAAGGGGACCTCTACCAAGAGACCCAGTACTTC
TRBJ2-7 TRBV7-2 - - CASTFRVPDSIYEQYF TGTGCCAGCACCTTTAGGGTTCCGGACTCGATCTACGAGCAGTACTTC
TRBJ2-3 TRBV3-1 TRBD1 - CASSHHRGTGRTDTQYF TGTGCCAGCAGCCACCATCGTGGGACAGGGCGCACAGATACGCAGTATTTT
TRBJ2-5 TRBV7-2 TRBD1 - CASSFGQASQETQYF TGTGCCAGCAGCTTTGGACAGGCGAGCCAAGAGACCCAGTACTTC
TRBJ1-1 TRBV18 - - CASSPVGSMNTEAFF TGTGCCAGCTCACCGGTAGGATCCATGAACACTGAAGCTTTCTTT
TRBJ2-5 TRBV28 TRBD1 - CASSPPTGTNVQYF TGTGCCAGCAGCCCTCCGACAGGGACGAACGTGCAGTACTTC
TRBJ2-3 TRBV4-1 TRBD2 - CASSLGTSGDLGTDTQYF TGCGCCAGCAGCCTCGGGACTAGCGGGGATTTAGGCACAGATACGCAGTATTTT
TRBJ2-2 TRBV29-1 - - CSVVSRAEVSTGELFF TGCAGCGTTGTATCCAGGGCGGAAGTTAGCACCGGGGAGCTGTTTTTT
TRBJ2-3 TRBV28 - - CASIPRRGREGTDTQYF TGTGCCAGCATCCCGCGGCGGGGGCGCGAGGGCACAGATACGCAGTATTTT
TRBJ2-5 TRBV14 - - CASSQARKTQYF TGTGCCAGCAGCCAGGCGAGAAAGACCCAGTACTTC
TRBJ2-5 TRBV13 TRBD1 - CASSGTGGAPGETQYF TGTGCCAGCAGCGGAACAGGGGGCGCCCCGGGAGAGACCCAGTACTTC
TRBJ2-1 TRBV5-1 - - CASSLARGSDEQFF TGCGCCAGCAGCTTGGCCAGGGGTAGTGATGAGCAGTTCTTC
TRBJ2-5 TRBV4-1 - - CASSQERAVGETQYF TGCGCCAGCAGCCAAGAGAGAGCGGTAGGAGAGACCCAGTACTTC
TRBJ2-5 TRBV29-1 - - CSVEGDVQETQYF TGCAGCGTTGAGGGGGATGTCCAAGAGACCCAGTACTTC
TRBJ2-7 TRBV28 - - CASSFPRDNYEQYF TGTGCCAGCAGTTTCCCCCGGGACAACTACGAGCAGTACTTC
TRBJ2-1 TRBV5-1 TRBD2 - CASSGGLAGGREQFF TGCGCCAGCAGCGGCGGACTAGCGGGGGGCCGTGAGCAGTTCTTC
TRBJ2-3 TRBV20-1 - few CSASPSARGVFTDTQYF TGCAGTGCTAGCCCCTCTGCGAGGGGGGTCTTCACAGATACGCAGTATTTT
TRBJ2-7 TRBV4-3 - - CASSQEQASPASKASYEQYF TGCGCCAGCAGCCAAGAGCAGGCCAGCCCAGCAAGCAAAGCGTCCTACGAGCAGTACTTC
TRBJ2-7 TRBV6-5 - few CASSYSGLRGEQYF TGTGCCAGCAGTTACTCCGGCTTAAGGGGCGAGCAGTACTTC
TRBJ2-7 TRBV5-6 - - CASSLGSSDEQYF TGTGCCAGCAGCTTGGGAAGTAGTGACGAGCAGTACTTC
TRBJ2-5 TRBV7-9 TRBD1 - CASSPSRDRTYKNIRYF TGTGCCAGCAGCCCCAGCCGGGACAGGACCTACAAAAACATTCGGTACTTC
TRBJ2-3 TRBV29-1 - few CSVVPADTQYF TGCAGCGTTGTCCCGGCAGATACGCAGTATTTT
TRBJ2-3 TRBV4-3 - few CASSQLVSTDTQYF TGCGCCAGCAGCCAACTGGTGTCCACAGATACGCAGTATTTT
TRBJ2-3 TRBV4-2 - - CASSQVVGAQNSDTQYF TGTGCCAGCAGCCAAGTGGTGGGGGCACAAAATTCAGATACGCAGTATTTT
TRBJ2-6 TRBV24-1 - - CATASSFPSGANVLTF TGTGCCACCGCATCCTCCTTTCCTTCTGGGGCCAACGTCCTGACTTTC